These 16 T cell receptor beta chains were sequenced from one sample in a study of human T cells and chemical hapten exposure. TCRdb re-derived calls from the RACE reads in MiXCR, one entry per CDR3 protein. The sample shows some 300,000 distinct CDR3 sequences, around 5.5% of them seen only once. Sample time point: pre-sensitization, week 0. Sample treatment: therapeutic diphenylcyclopropenone sensitization with weekly scalp DPC. The sample was whole blood, taken in connection with sensitization to the hapten diphenylcyclopropenone (DPC). All receptors derive from a woman younger than 30 with alopecia areata. Some clones in this sample may be carry-over from other donors' samples.

This clonotype was seen more than once but under ten times. This chain links TRBV7-3 with TRBJ2-7; 7 nucleotides line up with TRBD1. V dropped 5 bases and J dropped 6; count of bases not matched to a gene: 4. The CDR3 consists of 12 residues. Germline V gives CDR1 SGHTA, CDR2 FQGTGA. Here the CDR3 DNA reads TGTGCCAGCAGCCTAGACAGGGTCGAGCAGTACTTC. Residues: CASSLDRVEQYF. Variable domain in full (rest from reference TRBV7-3 and TRBJ2-7): GAGVSQTPSNKVTEKGKYVELRCDPISGHTALYWYRQSLGQGPEFLIYFQGTGAADDSGLPNDRFFAVRPEGSVSTLKIQRTERGDSAVYLCASSLDRVEQYFGPGTRLTVT.

The chain couples TRBV7-9 to TRBJ2-7, with 7 bases fitting TRBD1. The CDR3 extends over 15 amino acids. The V gene's germline CDR1 is SEHNR and CDR2 FQNEAQ (reference sequence). V was clipped by 2 bases and J by 5 bases; unmatched bases: 9. This CDR3 reads CASSLSTGKVNEQYF. The DNA for the CDR3 is TGTGCCAGCAGCTTATCGACAGGGAAGGTCAACGAGCAGTACTTC.

This clonotype was counted ten times or more. The chain is built from TRBV4-2 and TRBJ1-1; maybe TRBD1 (5 bases). The length of the CDR3 is 13 residues. Germline values: CDR1 LGHNA, CDR2 YNFKEQ. With 5 bases removed from V and 7 bases from J, the gap between germline ends came to 14 bases. The CDR3 loop is CASSTGRRGEAFF. CDR3 DNA: TGTGCCAGCAGCACAGGTCGGAGAGGTGAAGCTTTCTTT.

CDR3 sequence reads: CASSSRIAQYF. The CDR3 coding sequence is TGTGCCAGCAGTTCCCGAATCGCGCAGTATTTT. V is TRBV6-2 or TRBV6-3 and J is TRBJ2-3; D is unresolved. Trimming cost V 4 bases and J 10 bases, with 9 bases left between them. Germline assignment: CDR1 MNHEY and CDR2 SVGEGT. This CDR3 region has 11 residues.

This clonotype has ten or more counts. The gene calls are TRBV4-3 and TRBJ2-5; D gene uncertain. The V gene's germline CDR1 is LGHNA and CDR2 YSLEER. V lost 4 bases and J 2 bases, leaving 14 bases between the germline ends. This CDR3 region has 15 residues. CDR3 coding DNA: TGCGCCAGCAGCCGCCTATTAGCAGGACAAGAGACCCAGTACTTC. It yields the protein CASSRLLAGQETQYF.

The table lists this clonotype with many counts. At one boundary the junction diverges from the germline segment, which might be a read error. This chain joins TRBV5-1 and TRBJ2-3, with a weak D call TRBD1 (5 bases). Germline CDR1 is SGHRS and CDR2 is YFSETQ. The CDR3 has 13 amino acids. CDR3 DNA: TGTGCCAGCAGTTTACAGGGCACAGATACGCAGTATTTT. Translating it yields CASSLQGTDTQYF.

This clonotype was seen a few times. This chain connects TRBV20-1 to TRBJ1-2; D is possibly TRBD1 (6 bases). The CDR3 has 14 residues. V shed 2 bases and J shed 4 bases, with 14 bases lying between them. CDR1 and CDR2 from the germline V gene are DFQATT and SNEGSKA (reference sequence). The CDR3 is CSARNRAGSYGYTF. CDR3 sequence (DNA): TGCAGTGCTAGAAACAGGGCAGGGAGCTATGGCTACACCTTC.

V usage is TRBV20-1 and J usage is TRBJ1-1; no clear D. The CDR3 sequence is 13 residues long. Trimming left V 0 bases short and J 0 bases short, with 5 bases between. CDR1 and CDR2 from the germline V gene are DFQATT and SNEGSKA (reference sequence). CDR3 residues: CSARDVVNTEAFF. The CDR3 coding sequence is TGCAGTGCTAGAGATGTAGTGAACACTGAAGCTTTCTTT.

There are a few counts of this clonotype. V is TRBV5-1 and J is TRBJ2-7; 8 bases fit TRBD2. Germline V gene lookup returns CDR1 SGHRS and CDR2 YFSETQ. The CDR3 contains 13 residues. Germline trimming cut 5 bases from V and 9 bases from J; bases unmatched to any gene: 10. CDR3 region: CASSSGEVARQYF. The CDR3 region has the DNA TGCGCCAGCAGTAGCGGGGAGGTTGCGCGGCAGTACTTC.

This clonotype was detected many times. V usage is TRBV5-1 and J usage is TRBJ1-5, with a possible D match to TRBD1 (5 bases). The CDR3 covers 13 residues. V dropped 0 bases and J dropped 5 bases, with 6 bases sitting between them. Germline V gene sequence: CDR1 SGHRS, CDR2 YFSETQ. The CDR3 DNA sequence: TGCGCCAGCAGCTTGGCAGGGCATCAGCCCCAGCATTTT. Amino acids: CASSLAGHQPQHF.

The chain joins TRBV20-1 to TRBJ1-1; possibly TRBD1 for D (5 bases). The CDR3 is made up of 13 amino acids. Trimming took off 5 bases at V and 5 bases at J, with 15 bases between the two ends. The germline V gene has CDR1 DFQATT and CDR2 SNEGSKA (reference sequence). CDR3 DNA: TGCAGTGCTCCCGGCGGGGGAGGGACTGAAGCTTTCTTT. This codes for CSAPGGGGTEAFF.

CDR3 in DNA: TGTGCCAGCAGTTTGTGGGGGCTCCCAAATCAGCCCCAGCATTTT. It codes for CASSLWGLPNQPQHF. V gene TRBV6-2 or TRBV6-3 combines with J gene TRBJ1-5, with a possible D match to TRBD1 (6 bases). The V gene lost 4 bases and the J gene lost 4 bases, with 14 bases spanning the gap. The CDR3 has 15 amino acids. The germline CDR1 and CDR2 sequences are MNHEY and SVGEGT.

The chain couples TRBV28 to TRBJ2-1; 9 bases line up with TRBD1. Germline CDR1 MDHEN, CDR2 SYDVKM. With 6 bases clipped from V and 5 bases from J, the junction kept 5 bases outside the gene matches. CDR3 length: 14 residues. The CDR3 nucleotides are TGTGCCAGCAGCGGAGGGACAGGGAACAATGAGCAGTTCTTC. Translated, it gives CASSGGTGNNEQFF.

This clonotype was recorded at least ten times. The chain joins TRBV7-2 to TRBJ2-4; 8 bases match TRBD2. The V and J ends lost 1 base and 8 bases, in that order; junction bases with no gene match: 4. Looked up from germline, CDR1 is SGHTA and CDR2 is FQGNSA. CDR3 length: 14 amino acids. The CDR3 region is CASSLGGGPYIQYF. DNA for the CDR3: TGTGCCAGCAGCTTAGGCGGGGGGCCGTACATTCAGTACTTC.

The chain joins TRBV29-1 to TRBJ1-2; 7 bases agree with TRBD1. The length of the CDR3 is 12 residues. V was pared by 4 bases and J by 8 bases, with 7 bases of the junction left unmatched. The germline CDR1 and CDR2 sequences are SQVTM and ANQGSEA. CDR3 nucleotide sequence: TGCAGCGTTGGACAGGGCATGGACGGCTACACCTTC. Its translation: CSVGQGMDGYTF.

This rearrangement joins TRBV6-1 to TRBJ2-7; the D call may be TRBD1 or TRBD2 (5 bases each). The CDR3 sequence is 15 residues long. The V end lost 4 bases, the J end lost 4 bases, and 17 bases lay between the germline ends. CDR1 is MNHNS and CDR2 is SASEGT in the germline V gene. The CDR3 sequence: CASSATGTAQYEQYF. The DNA for the CDR3 is TGTGCCAGCAGTGCCACCGGGACGGCGCAATACGAGCAGTACTTC.